This record covers a single T cell receptor beta chain. This clone has just one count. Which antigen it targets is not known. No per-base quality is available; no much larger clone lies one base away. The record originates from a study of blood T cell repertoires in COVID-19 (dated by TCRdb to about 2020). General notes on the study: The collaborator samples originated in the United States, Italy and Spain and spanned the acute and convalescent phases of COVID-19. The repertoires were released in a freely available public database intended as a resource for research on the immune response to SARS-CoV-2. Where HLA class I and class II types were available, the types were taken from metadata supplied by the sample provider, not from assay-based typing. Nearly every sample came with metadata listing a de-identified subject ID, COVID-19 status, age in years and sex. The material from the prospective study consisted of cDNA or gDNA derived from T cells, B-cell-depleted T cells, or PBMCs. Samples were obtained from the ongoing ImmuneRACE study (first 160 participants) and from some 1,300 subjects provided by 6 global collaborators. Subjects who had been exposed to COVID-19, were actively infected with it, or had recovered from it provided the deeply sampled blood TCRbeta repertoires that made up the dataset. The paper's findings and limits, for the study overall: The amount of clinical and demographic metadata varied by source and participant and was provided uncurated.

A second Seattle source provided samples from volunteer blood donors who had recovered from COVID-19. The collaborating institutions used their own protocols to collect whole blood in K2EDTA tubes. For TCRbeta analysis, collaborators shipped samples as frozen whole blood, isolated PBMCs, or DNA extracted from either of those sample types. The immunoSEQ Assay, a bias-controlled multiplex PCR, was used to amplify TCRbeta CDR3 regions from genomic DNA. Under the source paper's analysis protocol: The number of nucleated cells in each sample was estimated by amplification of reference gene primers within the assay. To quantify the absolute abundance of each unique TCRbeta CDR3 rearrangement, sequence reads were collapsed and filtered. For each sample, productive Simpson clonality was calculated as the square root of Simpson's diversity index across productive rearrangements. TCRdb stores this immuneACCESS table with in-frame sequences only. Part of the clones is absent; in the studies checked, under half of the shortfall reflects unresolved V genes, and no reason is known for the rest. V and J calls and clone size come straight from that table; D and trimming were deduced from the DNA. The sample profile shows around 320,000 clones; about 87% of them were found once. Of the sample, 6.9% falls within the top ten clones.

After removal of 0 bases from V and 4 bases from J, the junction retains 5 bases not matched to a gene. From the germline V gene, CDR1 is SNHLY and CDR2 is FYNNEI. The CDR3 measures 16 amino acids from cysteine to phenylalanine. The read is trimmed to its CDR3 DNA, 48 bases read in frame from base 1. Specimen: peripheral blood. The V and J genes are TRBV2 and TRBJ2-5; 10 bases in the junction line up with TRBD2. The sequence was obtained from a woman aged 25-40 years who had recovered from COVID-19. This receptor carries the CDR3 CASSEAQSGGAETQYF. The nucleotide sequence reads TGTGCCAGCAGTGAAGCTCAAAGCGGGGGGGCAGAGACCCAGTACTTC. Here the CDR3 is joined to the reference TRBV2 and TRBJ2-5 genes, and the full variable domain is: EPEVTQTPSHQVTQMGQEVILRCVPISNHLYFYWYRQILGQKVEFLVSFYNNEISEKSEIFDDQFSVERPDGSNFTLKIRSTKLEDSAMYFCASSEAQSGGAETQYFGPGTRLLVL.